The clone carrying this T cell receptor (beta chain) was observed a handful of times. What it recognizes is unknown. This specimen comes from a study of beta chain features in type 1 diabetes. About the study: Age, gender and cell yields were alike across patients and healthy donors.

A sort by CD45RO/CCR7/CD25/CD127/CD95/CD27 yielded CD4+ naive, central memory, regulatory and stem cell-like memory cells. Germline values: CDR1 SGHRS, CDR2 YFSETQ. The V end lost 4 bases, the J end lost 0 bases, and 14 bases lay between the germline ends. This CDR3 has 16 residues. cDNA synthesis used the whole RNA isolate, giving expressed TCRB sequences. Assay: immunoSEQ multiplex PCR; the TCRdb copy retains only in-frame clones and omits some. The sample has fewer than 350,000 clones; about 15% are singletons. Study-level results: For Type 1 diabetes patients, all four CD4+ subsets carried TCRB CDR3s that were moderately but significantly shorter. Type 1 diabetes patients had VDJ junctions that carried fewer insertions and more deletions.

This chain joins TRBV5-1 and TRBJ2-1, with D tentatively TRBD2 (6 bases). The sample comprised naive CD4+ T cells from blood. The clonotype comes from a man aged 18 to 35 with type 1 diabetes. The CDR3 region is CASSGGSGSSYNEQFF. The CDR3 DNA follows: TGCGCCAGCAGCGGGGGGAGCGGTAGCTCCTACAATGAGCAGTTCTTC.